This T cell receptor (beta chain) was sequenced for a study of blood T cell repertoires in COVID-19. Overall study: Whether acute or convalescent, the COVID-19 samples came from the United States, Italy and Spain. Nucleic acid was either cDNA or gDNA, and it came from T cells, B-cell-depleted T cells, or PBMCs.

Between the trimmed V and J ends, which lost 0 bases and 3 bases, there was a span of 9 bases. Germline V gene sequence: CDR1 LGHDT, CDR2 YNNKEL (reference sequence). The CDR3 is 15 residues long. Original analysis: From reference gene primer amplification, estimates of nucleated cell counts were derived. Profiled with immunoSEQ multiplex PCR; TCRdb holds only in-frame clones, not every one. V and J calls plus clone size are reproduced from that table; the DNA served to infer D and trimming. Of tens of thousands of clones in the sample, less than 90% were seen once. Sequenced sample: peripheral blood. The clonotype was recovered from a woman between 65 and 79 years old with active COVID-19. The chain combines TRBV3-1 (or the pseudogene TRBV3-2) with TRBJ2-1, with D tentatively TRBD2 (5 bases). CDR3 nucleotide sequence: TGTGCCAGCAGCCAAGATATGGGAGTCTACAATGAGCAGTTCTTC. This encodes CASSQDMGVYNEQFF.